These 6 T cell receptor beta chains originate from one sample sequenced in a study of vaccination effects on CD4 cells after COVID-19. Sequencing used immunoSEQ multiplex PCR; TCRdb keeps in-frame clones, though not all of them. The table has about 35,000 clones, around 80% seen once. Before sequencing, viral peptide pools were used by the ViraFEST assay to expand antigen-specific CD4+ T cells. CD4+ T cell isolation took place after nine to eleven days of culture. All study participants received two doses of BNT162b2 or mRNA-1273 vaccine. Which antigens these TCRs recognize remains unknown. Sequenced here: CD4+ T cells from PBMCs cultured with HCoV-NL63 spike peptides, sampled after COVID-19 vaccination. The source is a human donor who received a COVID-19 vaccine. Some clones in this sample may be carry-over from other donors' samples.

This clone was counted once. This chain joins TRBV19 and TRBJ1-5; 9 nucleotides match TRBD1. The J segment lost 6 bases and the V segment lost 6 bases, leaving 12 bases of the junction unmatched. CDR1 and CDR2 from the germline V gene are LNHDA and SQIVND (reference sequence). The CDR3 has 16 residues. This CDR3 is CASRTYGQGSTQPQHF. CDR3 DNA: TGTGCCAGTAGGACCTACGGACAGGGGTCGACTCAGCCCCAGCATTTT.

CDR3 in amino acids: CASSYSILLNTEAFF. In DNA, the CDR3 is TGTGCCAGCAGTTACTCGATCCTGTTGAACACTGAAGCTTTCTTT. The gene calls are TRBV6-5 and TRBJ1-1; no reliable D call. CDR3 length equals 15 residues. Trimming cost V 0 bases and J 0 bases, with 8 bases left between them. Germline V CDR1 and CDR2: MNHEY, SVGAGI.

The chain carries TRBV12-3 or TRBV12-4 and TRBJ1-1; D gene ambiguous. This CDR3 contains 11 residues. V was cut by 9 bases and J by 1 base, with 6 bases left in between. CDR3 protein: CASRENTEAFF. CDR3 DNA sequence: TGTGCCAGTAGAGAGAACACTGAAGCTTTCTTT.

This rearrangement joins TRBV15 to TRBJ2-5, with a possible D match to TRBD1 (6 bases). The V gene's germline CDR1 is LNHNV and CDR2 YYDKDF (reference sequence). The V and J ends lost 3 bases and 4 bases respectively, with 18 bases between them. The CDR3 spans 16 residues. CDR3 amino acids: CATSRDSTGSVETQYF. CDR3 nucleotide sequence: TGTGCCACCAGCAGGGATTCCACAGGGTCGGTAGAGACCCAGTACTTC.

The rearrangement joins TRBV30 to TRBJ1-2, with a tentative D call TRBD1 (6 bases). In germline, CDR1 is GTSNPN, CDR2 SVGIG (reference sequence). This CDR3 contains 15 residues. Trimming took off 1 base at V and 0 bases at J, with 12 bases between the two ends. CDR3 in amino acids: CAWSEQGAPNYGYTF. The CDR3 bases are TGTGCCTGGAGTGAACAGGGCGCACCTAACTATGGCTACACCTTC.

The genes are TRBV27 and TRBJ2-2, with 7 nucleotides matching TRBD1. The germline CDR1 and CDR2 sequences are MNHEY and SMNVEV (reference sequence). The CDR3 runs 14 residues. V trimming: 3 bases; J trimming: 7 bases; junction bases outside the gene matches: 5. In nucleotides, the CDR3 is TGTGCCAGCAGTTTCGGACAGGCAGGCGGGGAGCTGTTTTTT. Protein product: CASSFGQAGGELFF.